The 17 T cell receptor beta chains below come from one sample, sequenced in a study of blood T cells in healthy people across ages. A second roughly 6 to 11 cycle PCR used barcoded and J-beta primers. TCRdb processed the 5' RACE reads anew with MiXCR; each CDR3 protein has one entry. Of about 680,000 distinct CDR3 sequences in the sample, around half were seen once. What was sequenced was blood. These receptors all stem from a woman aged 55-70 years in good health.

The chain couples TRBV18 to TRBJ2-5; TRBD1 might be the D (5 bases). Trimming removed 0 bases at V and 5 bases at J, with 7 bases between. There are 13 residues in the CDR3. CDR1 is KGHSH and CDR2 is LQKENI in the germline V gene. The DNA of the CDR3 is TGTGCCAGCTCACCACCGGGGCTGGAGACCCAGTACTTC. Its translation is CASSPPGLETQYF.

The chain uses TRBV4-3 and TRBJ2-5; 9 bases are shared with TRBD1. The J call is uncertain, as TRBJ2-7 better fits the DNA end. The germline gives CDR1 LGHNA, CDR2 YSLEER. The CDR3 length is 14 residues. DNA of the CDR3: TGCGCCAGCAGCCAAGCCCGGACAGGGGACGAGCAGTACTTC. Its protein is CASSQARTGDEQYF.

This clonotype appeared once. The gene calls are TRBV20-1 and TRBJ2-2; maybe TRBD1 (5 bases). The CDR3 runs to 14 residues. V was trimmed by 6 bases and J by 1 base, leaving 12 bases between them. Germline CDR1 is DFQATT and CDR2 is SNEGSKA (reference sequence). CDR3 nucleotides: TGCAGTGCCCATTCTCAGGGGAACACCGGGGAGCTGTTTTTT. Amino acids: CSAHSQGNTGELFF.

This clonotype was observed a few times. The gene calls are TRBV21-1 and TRBJ2-7; the table's D call, TRBD1, was not checked against the DNA. TRBV21-1 is classified as a pseudogene. This CDR3 is built from 16 residues. CDR3 DNA: TGTGCCAGCAGCAAGAGAAGGGACAGGGGGGACTACGAGCAGTACTTC. Translated: CASSKRRDRGDYEQYF.

This sequence joins TRBV6-2 or TRBV6-3 and TRBJ1-4; possibly TRBD1 for D (5 bases). This CDR3 spans 13 amino acids. Germline lookup yields CDR1 MNHEY and CDR2 SVGEGT. Between the trimmed V and J ends, which lost 5 bases and 8 bases, there was a span of 12 bases. CDR3 bases: TGTGCCAGCAGTATACAGGTTGGCGAAAAACTGTTTTTT. Residues: CASSIQVGEKLFF.

V gene TRBV10-3 combines with J gene TRBJ2-1, with TRBD2 matching 7 bases. J lost 6 bases, V lost 4 bases, and 3 bases had no gene match. This CDR3 comprises 13 residues. Per the germline V gene, CDR1 is ENHRY and CDR2 is SYGVKD. The CDR3 protein is CAISGASGNEQFF. The CDR3 nucleotides are TGTGCCATCAGTGGGGCTAGCGGCAATGAGCAGTTCTTC.

This clonotype was found a few times. The chain links TRBV27 to TRBJ1-1, with D perhaps matching TRBD1 (5 bases). The germline gives CDR1 MNHEY, CDR2 SMNVEV (reference sequence). The ends were cut back, 3 bases at V and 6 bases at J, with 11 bases in the middle. CDR3 length equals 13 residues. The CDR3 sequence: CASSFREGAEAFF. DNA for the CDR3: TGTGCCAGCAGTTTCCGGGAAGGGGCTGAAGCTTTCTTT.

This clonotype appeared a few times. The chain employs TRBV7-2 and TRBJ1-1; D call uncertain. Germline assignment: CDR1 SGHTA and CDR2 FQGNSA. The ends were cut back, 5 bases at V and 1 base at J, with 14 bases in the middle. This CDR3 has 15 residues. The CDR3 loop reads CASSVNSGRNTEAFF. CDR3 nucleotide sequence: TGTGCCAGCAGCGTAAACTCCGGGAGGAACACTGAAGCTTTCTTT. The full variable domain, completed using reference TRBV7-2 and TRBJ1-1, is GAGVSQSPSNKVTEKGKDVELRCDPISGHTALYWYRQSLGQGLEFLIYFQGNSAPDKSGLPSDRFSAERTGGSVSTLTIQRTQQEDSAVYLCASSVNSGRNTEAFFGQGTRLTVV.

The rearrangement links TRBV6-2 or TRBV6-3 to TRBJ2-1, with 9 bases that match TRBD2. With V trimmed by 4 bases and J by 8 bases, 6 bases remained unmatched. CDR3 length: 14 residues. The germline CDR1 and CDR2 sequences are MNHEY and SVGEGT. The CDR3 loop reads CASSWSVAGDEQFF. For the CDR3, the DNA is TGTGCCAGCAGTTGGTCGGTAGCGGGAGATGAGCAGTTCTTC.

V usage is TRBV29-1 and J usage is TRBJ2-3; 7 positions match TRBD1. Germline CDR1 SQVTM, CDR2 ANQGSEA. V dropped 3 bases and J dropped 3; count of bases not matched to a gene: 15. The CDR3 is 17 amino acids. The CDR3 DNA sequence: TGCAGCGTTGAGTCGACCTCGGGACAGTCTATTACAGATACGCAGTATTTT. This translates into CSVESTSGQSITDTQYF.

In its sample, this clonotype was seen a few times. V is TRBV25-1 and J is TRBJ2-6; no firm D call. The V and J ends lost 6 bases and 0 bases respectively, with 6 bases between them. The CDR3 runs to 14 residues. Germline assignment: CDR1 MGHDK and CDR2 SYGVNS. Here the CDR3 DNA reads TGTGCCAGCAGGGCAGACTCTGGGGCCAACGTCCTGACTTTC. Its translation is CASRADSGANVLTF.

This clonotype has more than one count but fewer than ten. The chain is built from TRBV25-1 and TRBJ1-6; 9 bases fit TRBD1. Per germline, CDR1 MGHDK and CDR2 SYGVNS. The CDR3 length is 15 residues. The V and J ends lost 9 bases and 4 bases, in that order; junction bases with no gene match: 7. CDR3 bases: TGTGCCAGTAGGGCGACAGGGGGATATAATTCACCCCTCCACTTT. It is translated as CASRATGGYNSPLHF.

This clonotype was observed a handful of times. The CDR3 bases are TGCAGTGCTCCTCAGCCGGGGGATACGCAGTATTTT. This sequence encodes CSAPQPGDTQYF. The chain is built from TRBV20-1 and TRBJ2-3; perhaps TRBD2 as D (5 bases). V was trimmed by 5 bases and J by 6 bases, leaving 12 bases between them. Germline V CDR1 and CDR2: DFQATT, SNEGSKA (reference sequence). There are 12 residues in the CDR3.

This clonotype was picked up a small number of times. The rearrangement joins TRBV15 to TRBJ2-5; 7 nucleotides match TRBD2. Germline values: CDR1 LNHNV, CDR2 YYDKDF (reference sequence). J lost 5 bases, V lost 3 bases, and 6 bases had no gene match. The CDR3 has 14 residues. The CDR3: CATSSLAVRETQYF. The CDR3 nucleotides read TGTGCCACCAGCAGTCTAGCGGTTCGGGAGACCCAGTACTTC.

In this sample, this clonotype turned up a few times. The rearrangement joins TRBV7-2 to TRBJ2-5; 10 positions match TRBD1. The CDR3 extends over 15 amino acids. In germline, CDR1 is SGHTA, CDR2 FQGNSA. Trimming removed 5 bases from V and 11 bases from J; junction bases left unmatched: 14. The CDR3 reads CASSADRGQRAEQYF. CDR3 DNA: TGTGCCAGCAGCGCTGACAGGGGGCAGAGAGCTGAGCAGTACTTC.

The sample holds one count of this clonotype. The rearrangement uses TRBV28 and TRBJ2-1; 7 bases align to TRBD1. Germline V gene data show CDR1 as MDHEN and CDR2 as SYDVKM. After removal of 4 bases from V and 2 bases from J, the junction contained 11 bases not matched to a gene. The CDR3 has 17 residues. Here the CDR3 DNA reads TGTGCCAGCAGTTCCCTTGGGACAGCCCAAGCCTACAATGAGCAGTTCTTC. This sequence encodes CASSSLGTAQAYNEQFF.

This sequence joins TRBV6-6 and TRBJ1-6, with D unclear. V lost 5 bases and J lost 6, with 14 bases in between. Germline CDR1 and CDR2: MNHNY and SVGAGI (reference sequence). The CDR3 spans 15 residues. Written as DNA, the CDR3 is TGTGCCAGCAGTCCCTCCTCCGGGCTTAATTCACCCCTCCACTTT. Translation gives CASSPSSGLNSPLHF.